This TCR beta chain originates from a study of T cell responses to AZD1222 COVID-19 vaccine. Study-wide points: Only five to seven AZD1222 recipients were seropositive at baseline. White British people made up most donors, females outnumbered males, and clonal diversity was possibly underestimated. After the peak T cell response, and only then, were repertoires sampled. Reportedly, nearly half the spike-specific TCRs target unmutated variant regions.

With V trimmed by 4 bases and J by 12 bases, 5 bases remained unmatched. CDR3 length: 14 amino acids. CDR1 is SGHTA and CDR2 is FQGNSA in the germline V gene. In this sample, this clone turned up once. Its cognate antigen is unknown. Profiled with immunoSEQ multiplex PCR; TCRdb holds only in-frame clones, not every one. The data contain about 56,000 clones, approximately 86% of them singletons. The rearrangement joins TRBV7-2 to TRBJ2-1; 14 bases map to TRBD2. This TCR was recovered from an adult who received the AZD1222 COVID-19 vaccine. Sequencing used peripheral blood, obtained 28 days after the second AZD1222 dose. The CDR3 sequence: CASSSQGLAGVQFF. The DNA for the CDR3 is TGTGCCAGCAGCTCCCAGGGACTAGCGGGAGTGCAGTTCTTC.